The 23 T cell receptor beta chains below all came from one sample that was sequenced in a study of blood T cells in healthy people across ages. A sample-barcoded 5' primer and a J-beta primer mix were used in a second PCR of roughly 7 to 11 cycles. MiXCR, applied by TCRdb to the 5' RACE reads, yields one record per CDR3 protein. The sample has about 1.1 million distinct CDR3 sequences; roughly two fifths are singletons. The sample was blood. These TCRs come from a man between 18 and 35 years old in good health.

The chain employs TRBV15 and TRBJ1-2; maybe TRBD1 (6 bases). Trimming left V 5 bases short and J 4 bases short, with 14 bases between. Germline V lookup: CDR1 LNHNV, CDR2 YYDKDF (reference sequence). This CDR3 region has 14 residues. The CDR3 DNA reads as TGTGCCACCAGCGCAAAGACAGGAGGCTATGGCTACACCTTC. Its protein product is CATSAKTGGYGYTF.

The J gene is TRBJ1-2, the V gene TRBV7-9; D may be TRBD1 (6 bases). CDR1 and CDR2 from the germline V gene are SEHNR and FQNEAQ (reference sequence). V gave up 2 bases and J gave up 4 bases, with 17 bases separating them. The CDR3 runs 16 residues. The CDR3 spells CASSLTRDTTFYGYTF. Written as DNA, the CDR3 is TGTGCCAGCAGCTTAACCCGGGACACCACCTTCTATGGCTACACCTTC.

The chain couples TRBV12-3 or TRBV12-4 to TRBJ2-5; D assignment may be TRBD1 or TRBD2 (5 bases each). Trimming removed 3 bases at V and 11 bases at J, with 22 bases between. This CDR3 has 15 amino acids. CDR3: CASSFSSRERDVQYF. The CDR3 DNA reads TGTGCCAGCAGTTTTTCCAGCAGGGAGAGAGACGTGCAGTACTTC.

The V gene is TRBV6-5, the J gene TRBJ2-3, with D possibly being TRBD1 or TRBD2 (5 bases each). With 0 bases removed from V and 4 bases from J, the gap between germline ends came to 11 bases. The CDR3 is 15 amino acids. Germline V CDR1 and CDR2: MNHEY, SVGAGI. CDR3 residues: CASSYSRGRADTQYF. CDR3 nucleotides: TGTGCCAGCAGTTACTCGAGGGGACGGGCAGATACGCAGTATTTT.

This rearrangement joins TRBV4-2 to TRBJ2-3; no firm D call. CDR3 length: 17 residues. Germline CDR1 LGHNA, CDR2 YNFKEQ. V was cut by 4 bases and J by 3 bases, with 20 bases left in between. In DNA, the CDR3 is TGTGCCAGCAGCCCTACCTTGGCGGCAATGAGGACAGATACGCAGTATTTT. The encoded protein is CASSPTLAAMRTDTQYF.

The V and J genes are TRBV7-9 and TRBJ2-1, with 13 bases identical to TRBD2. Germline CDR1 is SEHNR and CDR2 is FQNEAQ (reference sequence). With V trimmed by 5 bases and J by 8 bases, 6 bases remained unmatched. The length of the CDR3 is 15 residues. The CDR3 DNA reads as TGTGCCAGCAGCGTCACTAGCGGGGGGGCCTATGAGCAGTTCTTC. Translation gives CASSVTSGGAYEQFF.

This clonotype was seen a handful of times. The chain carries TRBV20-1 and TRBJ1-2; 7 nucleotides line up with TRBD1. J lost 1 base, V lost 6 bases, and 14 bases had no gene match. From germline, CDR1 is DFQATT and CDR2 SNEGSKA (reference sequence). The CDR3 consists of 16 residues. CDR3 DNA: TGCAGTGCGCCCAATCCCGGGGACAGATTTAACTATGGCTACACCTTC. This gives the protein CSAPNPGDRFNYGYTF.

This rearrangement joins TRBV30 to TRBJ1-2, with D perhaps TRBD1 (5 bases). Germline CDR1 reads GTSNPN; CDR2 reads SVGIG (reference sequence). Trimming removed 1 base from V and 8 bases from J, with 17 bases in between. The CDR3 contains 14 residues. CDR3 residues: CAWSAPGAGGGYTF. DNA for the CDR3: TGTGCCTGGAGTGCCCCTGGGGCGGGGGGAGGCTACACCTTC.

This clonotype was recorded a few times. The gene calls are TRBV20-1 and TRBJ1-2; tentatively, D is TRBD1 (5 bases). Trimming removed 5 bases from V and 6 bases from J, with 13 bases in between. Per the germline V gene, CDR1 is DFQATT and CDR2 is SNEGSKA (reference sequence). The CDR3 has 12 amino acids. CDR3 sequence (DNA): TGCAGTGCTGGGACCGGGACGGATGGCTACACCTTC. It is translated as CSAGTGTDGYTF.

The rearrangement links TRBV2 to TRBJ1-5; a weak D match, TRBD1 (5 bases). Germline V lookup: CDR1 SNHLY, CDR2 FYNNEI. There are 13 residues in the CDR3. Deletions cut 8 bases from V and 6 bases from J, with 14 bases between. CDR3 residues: CASATEGSQPQHF. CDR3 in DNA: TGTGCCAGCGCCACAGAGGGGAGTCAGCCCCAGCATTTT.

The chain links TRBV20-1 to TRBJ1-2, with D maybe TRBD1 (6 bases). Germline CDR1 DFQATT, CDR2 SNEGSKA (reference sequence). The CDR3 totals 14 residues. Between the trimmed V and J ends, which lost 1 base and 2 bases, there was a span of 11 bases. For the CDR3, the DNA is TGCAGTGCTAGAGTCGGGACATCGAACTATGGCTACACCTTC. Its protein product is CSARVGTSNYGYTF.

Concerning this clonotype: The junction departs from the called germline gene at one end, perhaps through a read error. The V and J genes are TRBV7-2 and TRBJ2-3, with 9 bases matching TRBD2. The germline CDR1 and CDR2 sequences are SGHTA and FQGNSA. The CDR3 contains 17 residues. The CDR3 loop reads CVSSPTVASGITDTQYF. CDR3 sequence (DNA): TGTGTCAGCAGCCCTACGGTAGCTAGCGGGATTACAGATACGCAGTATTTT.

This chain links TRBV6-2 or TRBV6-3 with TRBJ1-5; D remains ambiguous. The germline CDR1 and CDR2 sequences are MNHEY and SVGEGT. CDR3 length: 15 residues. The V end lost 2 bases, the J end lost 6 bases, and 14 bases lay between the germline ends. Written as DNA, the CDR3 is TGTGCCAGCAGTTACCGGGGTCGGGTACGTCAGCCCCAGCATTTT. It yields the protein CASSYRGRVRQPQHF.

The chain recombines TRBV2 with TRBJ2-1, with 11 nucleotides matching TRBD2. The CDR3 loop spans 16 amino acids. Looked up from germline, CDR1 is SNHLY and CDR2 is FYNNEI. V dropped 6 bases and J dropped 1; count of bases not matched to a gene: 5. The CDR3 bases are TGTGCCAGCAGGCACCCTAGCGGGGGGTCCTACAATGAGCAGTTCTTC. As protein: CASRHPSGGSYNEQFF.

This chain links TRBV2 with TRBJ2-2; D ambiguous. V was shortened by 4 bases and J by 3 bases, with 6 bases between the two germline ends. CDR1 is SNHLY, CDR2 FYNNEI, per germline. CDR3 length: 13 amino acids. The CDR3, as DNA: TGTGCCAGCAGTGCGGGCCACACCGGGGAGCTGTTTTTT. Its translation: CASSAGHTGELFF.

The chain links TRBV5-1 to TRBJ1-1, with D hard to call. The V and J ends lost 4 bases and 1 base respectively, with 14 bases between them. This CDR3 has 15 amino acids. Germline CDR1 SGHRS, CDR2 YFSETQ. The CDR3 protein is CASSTLGIGNTEAFF. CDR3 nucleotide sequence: TGCGCCAGCAGCACGCTGGGAATTGGGAACACTGAAGCTTTCTTT.

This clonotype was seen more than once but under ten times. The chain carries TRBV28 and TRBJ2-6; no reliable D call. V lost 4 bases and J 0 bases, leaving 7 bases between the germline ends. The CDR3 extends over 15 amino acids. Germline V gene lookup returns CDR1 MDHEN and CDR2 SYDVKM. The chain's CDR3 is CASSSGRSGANVLTF. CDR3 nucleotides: TGTGCCAGCAGTTCAGGTCGCTCTGGGGCCAACGTCCTGACTTTC.

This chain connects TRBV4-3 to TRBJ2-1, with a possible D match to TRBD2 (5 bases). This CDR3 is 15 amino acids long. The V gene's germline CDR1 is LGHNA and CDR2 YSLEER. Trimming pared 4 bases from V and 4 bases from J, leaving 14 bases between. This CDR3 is CASSPERAQYNEQFF. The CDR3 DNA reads TGCGCCAGCAGCCCAGAGAGGGCCCAATACAATGAGCAGTTCTTC.

The CDR3 DNA is TGCGCCAGCAGCTCAGAGCTTGGAGGTAATGAACGCTACACCTTC. It is translated as CASSSELGGNERYTF. The chain links TRBV4-3 to TRBJ1-2; D is uncertain. The V end lost 5 bases, the J end lost 9 bases, and 22 bases lay between the germline ends. Germline loops: CDR1 LGHNA, CDR2 YSLEER. The CDR3 is 15 residues long.

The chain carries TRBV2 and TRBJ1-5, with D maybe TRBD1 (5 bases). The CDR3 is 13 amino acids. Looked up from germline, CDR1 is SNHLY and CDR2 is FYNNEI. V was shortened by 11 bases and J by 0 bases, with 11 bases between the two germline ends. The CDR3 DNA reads TGTGCCTGCAACAGGATTAGCAATCAGCCCCAGCATTTT. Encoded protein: CACNRISNQPQHF. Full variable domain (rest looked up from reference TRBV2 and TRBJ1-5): EPEVTQTPSHQVTQMGQEVILRCVPISNHLYFYWYRQILGQKVEFLVSFYNNEISEKSEIFDDQFSVERPDGSNFTLKIRSTKLEDSAMYFCACNRISNQPQHFGDGTRLSIL.

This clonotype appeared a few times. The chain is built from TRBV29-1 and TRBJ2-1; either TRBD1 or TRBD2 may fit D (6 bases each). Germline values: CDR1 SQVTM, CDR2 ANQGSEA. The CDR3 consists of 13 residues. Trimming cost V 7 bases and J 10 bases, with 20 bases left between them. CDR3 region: CSGRGGEAREQFF. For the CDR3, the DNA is TGCAGCGGCAGGGGTGGGGAGGCCCGGGAGCAGTTCTTC.

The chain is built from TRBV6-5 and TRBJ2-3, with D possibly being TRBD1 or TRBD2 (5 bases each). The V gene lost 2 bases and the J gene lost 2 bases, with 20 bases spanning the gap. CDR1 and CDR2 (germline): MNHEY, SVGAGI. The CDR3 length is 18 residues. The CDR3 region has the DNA TGTGCCAGCAGTTACCCTTCGGGACGTGGGAAAATCACAGATACGCAGTATTTT. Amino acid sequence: CASSYPSGRGKITDTQYF.

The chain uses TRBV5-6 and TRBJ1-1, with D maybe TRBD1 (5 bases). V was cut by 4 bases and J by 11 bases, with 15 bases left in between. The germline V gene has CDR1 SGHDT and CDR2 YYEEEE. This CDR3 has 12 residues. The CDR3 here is CASSLGTLDAFF. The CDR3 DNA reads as TGTGCCAGCAGCCTCGGGACTTTGGATGCTTTCTTT.